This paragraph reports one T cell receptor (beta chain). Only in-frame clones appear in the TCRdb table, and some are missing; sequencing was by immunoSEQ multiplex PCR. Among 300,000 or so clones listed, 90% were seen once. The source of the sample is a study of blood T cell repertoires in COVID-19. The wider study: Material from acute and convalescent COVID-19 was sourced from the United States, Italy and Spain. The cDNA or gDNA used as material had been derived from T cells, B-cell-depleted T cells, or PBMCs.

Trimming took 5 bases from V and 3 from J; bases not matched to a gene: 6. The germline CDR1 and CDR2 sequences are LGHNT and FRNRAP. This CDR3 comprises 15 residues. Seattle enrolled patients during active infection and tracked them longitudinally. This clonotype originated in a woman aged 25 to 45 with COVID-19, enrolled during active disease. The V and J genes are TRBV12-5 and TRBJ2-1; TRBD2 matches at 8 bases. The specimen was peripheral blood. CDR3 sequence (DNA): TGTGCTAGTGGTGAAGCGGGAGCGAACTACAATGAGCAGTTCTTC. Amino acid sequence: CASGEAGANYNEQFF.